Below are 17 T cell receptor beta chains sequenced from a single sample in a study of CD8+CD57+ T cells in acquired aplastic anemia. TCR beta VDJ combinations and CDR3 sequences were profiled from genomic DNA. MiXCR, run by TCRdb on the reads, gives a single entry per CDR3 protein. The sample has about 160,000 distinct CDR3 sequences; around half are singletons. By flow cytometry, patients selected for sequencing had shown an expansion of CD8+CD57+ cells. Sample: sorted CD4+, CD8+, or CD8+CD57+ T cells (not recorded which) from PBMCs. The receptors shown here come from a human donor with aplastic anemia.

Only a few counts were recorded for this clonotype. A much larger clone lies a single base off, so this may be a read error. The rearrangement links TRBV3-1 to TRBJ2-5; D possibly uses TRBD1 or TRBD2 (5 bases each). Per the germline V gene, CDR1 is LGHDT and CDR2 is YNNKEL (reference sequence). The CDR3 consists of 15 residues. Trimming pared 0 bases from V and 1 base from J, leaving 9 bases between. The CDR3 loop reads CASSQDRGSQETQYF. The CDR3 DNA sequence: TGTGCCAGCAGCCAAGATCGGGGCAGCCAAGAGACCCAGTACTTC.

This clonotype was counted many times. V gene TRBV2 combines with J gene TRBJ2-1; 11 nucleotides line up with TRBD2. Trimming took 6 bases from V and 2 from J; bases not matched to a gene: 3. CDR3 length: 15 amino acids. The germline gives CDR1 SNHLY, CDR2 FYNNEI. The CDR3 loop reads CASRQGLAAYNEQFF. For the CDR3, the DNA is TGTGCCAGCAGGCAGGGACTAGCGGCCTACAATGAGCAGTTCTTC. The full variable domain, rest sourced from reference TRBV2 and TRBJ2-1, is EPEVTQTPSHQVTQMGQEVILRCVPISNHLYFYWYRQILGQKVEFLVSFYNNEISEKSEIFDDQFSVERPDGSNFTLKIRSTKLEDSAMYFCASRQGLAAYNEQFFGPGTRLTVL.

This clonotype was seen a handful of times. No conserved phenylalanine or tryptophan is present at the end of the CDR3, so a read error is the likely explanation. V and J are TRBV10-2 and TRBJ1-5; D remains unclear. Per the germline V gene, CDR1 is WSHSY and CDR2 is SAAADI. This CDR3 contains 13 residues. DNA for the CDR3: TGCGCCGGCAGTGAGGCGGCAAATCAGCCCCAGCATCTT. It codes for CAGSEAANQPQHL.

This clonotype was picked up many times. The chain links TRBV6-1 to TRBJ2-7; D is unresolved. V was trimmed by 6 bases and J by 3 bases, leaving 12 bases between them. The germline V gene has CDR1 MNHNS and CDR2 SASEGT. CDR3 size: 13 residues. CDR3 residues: CASSSDPIYEQYF. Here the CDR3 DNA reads TGTGCCAGCAGCTCCGACCCGATCTACGAGCAGTACTTC.

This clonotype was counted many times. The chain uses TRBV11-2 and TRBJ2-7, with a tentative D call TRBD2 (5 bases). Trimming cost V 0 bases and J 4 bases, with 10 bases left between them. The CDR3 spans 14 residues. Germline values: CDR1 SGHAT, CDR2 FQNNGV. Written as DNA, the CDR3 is TGTGCCAGCAGCTTAGATTCCGGGATATACGAGCAGTACTTC. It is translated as CASSLDSGIYEQYF.

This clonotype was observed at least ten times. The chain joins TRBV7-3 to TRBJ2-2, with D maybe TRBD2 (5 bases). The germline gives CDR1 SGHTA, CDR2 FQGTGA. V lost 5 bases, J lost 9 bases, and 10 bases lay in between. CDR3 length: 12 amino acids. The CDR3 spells CASSPGSRELFF. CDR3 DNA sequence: TGTGCCAGCAGCCCGGGGTCGCGGGAGCTGTTTTTT.

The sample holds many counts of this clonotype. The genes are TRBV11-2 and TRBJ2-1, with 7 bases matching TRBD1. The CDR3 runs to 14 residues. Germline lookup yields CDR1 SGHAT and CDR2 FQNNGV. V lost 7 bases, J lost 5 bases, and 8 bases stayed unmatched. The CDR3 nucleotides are TGTGCCAGCACTCAGGGGGATTGGGACAATGAGCAGTTCTTC. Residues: CASTQGDWDNEQFF.

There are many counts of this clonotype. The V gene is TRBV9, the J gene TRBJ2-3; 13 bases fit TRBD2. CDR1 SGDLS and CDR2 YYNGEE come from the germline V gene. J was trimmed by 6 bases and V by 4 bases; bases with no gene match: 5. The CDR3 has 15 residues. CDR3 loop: CASSSGLAGWDTQYF. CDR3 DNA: TGTGCCAGCAGCTCGGGACTAGCGGGATGGGATACGCAGTATTTT.

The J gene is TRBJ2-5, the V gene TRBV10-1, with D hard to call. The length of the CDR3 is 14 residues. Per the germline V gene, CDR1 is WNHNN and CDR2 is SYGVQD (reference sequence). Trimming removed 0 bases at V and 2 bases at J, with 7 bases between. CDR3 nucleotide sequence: TGCGCCAGCAGTGAGTCGGCAGAGCAAGAGACCCAGTACTTC. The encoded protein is CASSESAEQETQYF.

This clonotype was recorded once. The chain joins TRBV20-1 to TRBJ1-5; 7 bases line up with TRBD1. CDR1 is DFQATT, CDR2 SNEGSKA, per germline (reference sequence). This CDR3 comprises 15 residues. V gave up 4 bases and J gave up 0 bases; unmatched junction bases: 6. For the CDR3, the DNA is TGCAGTGCTATGGACAGGCCTTATAGCAATCAGCCCCAGCATTTT. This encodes CSAMDRPYSNQPQHF.

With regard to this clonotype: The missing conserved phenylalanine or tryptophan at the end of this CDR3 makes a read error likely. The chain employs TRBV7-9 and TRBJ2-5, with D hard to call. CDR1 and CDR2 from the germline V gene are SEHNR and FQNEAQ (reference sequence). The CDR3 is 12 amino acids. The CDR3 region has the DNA TGTGCCAGCAGCCGGTACCAAGGGACCCAGTACCTC. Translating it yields CASSRYQGTQYL.

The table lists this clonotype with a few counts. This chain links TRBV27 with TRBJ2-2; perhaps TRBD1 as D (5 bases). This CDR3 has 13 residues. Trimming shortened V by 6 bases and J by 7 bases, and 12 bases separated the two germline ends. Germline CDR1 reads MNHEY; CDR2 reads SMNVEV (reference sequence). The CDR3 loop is CASRPQGVGELFF. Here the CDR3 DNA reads TGTGCCAGCAGACCGCAGGGCGTCGGGGAGCTGTTTTTT.

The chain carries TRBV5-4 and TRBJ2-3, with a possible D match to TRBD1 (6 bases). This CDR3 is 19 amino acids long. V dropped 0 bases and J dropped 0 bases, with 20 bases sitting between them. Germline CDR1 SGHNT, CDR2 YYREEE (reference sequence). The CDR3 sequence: CASSLARTADLTSTDTQYF. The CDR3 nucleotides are TGTGCCAGCAGCTTGGCCCGGACAGCAGATCTCACTAGCACAGATACGCAGTATTTT.

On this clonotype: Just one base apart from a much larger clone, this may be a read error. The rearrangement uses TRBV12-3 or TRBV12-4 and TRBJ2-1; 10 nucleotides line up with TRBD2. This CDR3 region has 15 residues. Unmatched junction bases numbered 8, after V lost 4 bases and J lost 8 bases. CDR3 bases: TGTGCCAGCAGTTCGCCTAGCGGGAGACTCGATGAGCAGTTCTTC. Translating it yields CASSSPSGRLDEQFF.

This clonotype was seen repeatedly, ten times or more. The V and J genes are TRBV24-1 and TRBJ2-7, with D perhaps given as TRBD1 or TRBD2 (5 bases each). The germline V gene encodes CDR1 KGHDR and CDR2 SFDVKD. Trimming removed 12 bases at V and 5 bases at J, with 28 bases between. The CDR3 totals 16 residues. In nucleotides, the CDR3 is TGTGCCTCCCCAAACCGGGACCCCTATTCTCCGGACGAGCAGTACTTC. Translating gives CASPNRDPYSPDEQYF.

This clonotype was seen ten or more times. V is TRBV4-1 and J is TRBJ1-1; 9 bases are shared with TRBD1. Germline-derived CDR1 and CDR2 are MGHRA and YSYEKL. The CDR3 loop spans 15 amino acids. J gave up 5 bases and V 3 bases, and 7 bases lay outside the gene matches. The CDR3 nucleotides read TGCGCCAGCAGCCATAGTGGGACAGGGAAAACTGAAGCTTTCTTT. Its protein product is CASSHSGTGKTEAFF.

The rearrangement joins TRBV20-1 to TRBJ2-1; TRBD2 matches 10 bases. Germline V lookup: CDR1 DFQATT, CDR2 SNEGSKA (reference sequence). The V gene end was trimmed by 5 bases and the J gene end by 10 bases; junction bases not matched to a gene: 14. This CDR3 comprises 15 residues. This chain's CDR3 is CSASSGRVGTQEQFF. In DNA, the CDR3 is TGCAGTGCTTCAAGCGGGAGGGTGGGGACACAGGAGCAGTTCTTC.